A selection of T cell receptor beta chains follows, all from one sample in a study of blood T cell repertoires in COVID-19. Measured with immunoSEQ multiplex PCR; TCRdb has only the in-frame clones, and not every one. Of over 150,000 clones in the sample, around 82% were seen once. Sample: PBMCs or T cells enriched from blood (not recorded which). All receptors come from a man between 40 and 49 years old who had recovered from COVID-19. CDR3s include the opening cysteine and the closing phenylalanine or tryptophan. The D gene is left open where the match is weak. Expanded clones are given a class, and other clones once, few, many or no size at all.

d_gene,abundance,v_gene,j_gene,CDR3nt,CDR3aa
.,.,TRBV18,TRBJ1-4,TGTGCCAGCTCACCAAGACAAACAGCCGACAATGAAAAACTGTTTTTT,CASSPRQTADNEKLFF
TRBD2,few,TRBV27,TRBJ2-4,TGTGCCAGCAGTCCAGTAGCGGGAGTATTAAACATTCAGTACTTC,CASSPVAGVLNIQYF
.,.,TRBV5-1,TRBJ2-3,TGCGCCAGCAGCTTGCAAAGCGACAGCACAGATACGCAGTATTTT,CASSLQSDSTDTQYF
TRBD2,.,TRBV11-2,TRBJ2-1,TGTGCCAGCAACCCCGACTGGACTAGCGGGAGTGGGGGGTTCTTC,CASNPDWTSGSGGFF
TRBD1,.,TRBV7-2,TRBJ1-4,TGTGCCAGCAGCTTCTTCATCGGGACAGGGGAAAAACTGTTTTTT,CASSFFIGTGEKLFF
.,once,TRBV6-5,TRBJ1-5,TGTGCCAGCAATAAACAGGGCTTGGGCAATCAGCCCCAGCATTTT,CASNKQGLGNQPQHF
.,.,TRBV18,TRBJ1-3,TGTGCCAGCTCACCAGGGAGCTATCCCGACACCATATATTTT,CASSPGSYPDTIYF
TRBD2,.,TRBV11-2,TRBJ2-1,TGTGCCAGCAGCCCGGGACTAGCGGGAATAAATGAGCAGTTCTTC,CASSPGLAGINEQFF
TRBD2,.,TRBV6-1,TRBJ2-1,TGTGCCAGCAGTGAACCCGCGGTTAGCGGGAGGGCCTTGTACAATGAGCAGTTCTTC,CASSEPAVSGRALYNEQFF
.,.,TRBV5-1,TRBJ1-5,TGCGCCAGCAGCTTGTTCCCCAGTAGCAATCAGCCCCAGCATTTT,CASSLFPSSNQPQHF
TRBD1,few,TRBV7-3,TRBJ2-3,TGTGCCAGCAGCTTAGGGACAGGGCAAGATACGCAGTATTTT,CASSLGTGQDTQYF
TRBD1,few,TRBV9,TRBJ1-2,TGTGCCAGCAGCGCGGCCGGGACAGGGCCTGGCTACACCTTC,CASSAAGTGPGYTF
.,.,TRBV15,TRBJ1-2,TGTGCCACCAGCAGAACTGACAGTATCTATGGCTACACCTTC,CATSRTDSIYGYTF
TRBD2,few,TRBV11-2,TRBJ2-3,TGTGCCAGCAGTTACCCTAGCGGGAGTCCTTGCACAGATACGCAGTATTTT,CASSYPSGSPCTDTQYF
TRBD1,.,TRBV28,TRBJ2-5,TGTGCCAGCAGCCGACAGGGGGTAAGGCAAGAGACCCAGTACTTC,CASSRQGVRQETQYF
TRBD2,.,TRBV7-2,TRBJ2-7,TGTGCCAGCAGCCCACAGATAAGCGGGAGCTACGAGCAGTACTTC,CASSPQISGSYEQYF
.,.,TRBV2,TRBJ1-2,TGTGCCAGCAGTGAATTGACATCTAACTATGGCTACACCTTC,CASSELTSNYGYTF
TRBD1,.,TRBV25-1,TRBJ1-2,TGTGCCAGCAGTGAATATATCACAACAGGGGGAGCTAACTATGGCTACACCTTC,CASSEYITTGGANYGYTF
.,.,TRBV12-3/TRBV12-4,TRBJ1-5,TGTGCCAGCAATGAGATGCTCAATCAGCCCCAGCATTTT,CASNEMLNQPQHF
TRBD1,.,TRBV3-1/TRBV3-2,TRBJ2-5,TGTGCCAGCAGCCAAGATTCCGGGACAGCTTATCAAGAGACCCAGTACTTC,CASSQDSGTAYQETQYF
.,few,TRBV27,TRBJ2-7,TGTGCCAGCAGTGGGGGGTTCTCCTACGAGCAGTACTTC,CASSGGFSYEQYF
TRBD2,.,TRBV28,TRBJ2-3,TGTGCCAGCATTGTCGCGGGGACTAGCGGGTGGGATACGCAGTATTTT,CASIVAGTSGWDTQYF
.,.,TRBV7-3,TRBJ2-2,TGTGCCAGCAGCTCTGGACTGGCGAACACCGGGGAGCTGTTTTTT,CASSSGLANTGELFF
TRBD1,.,TRBV3-1/TRBV3-2,TRBJ2-2,TGTGCCAGCAGCCAGGGACAGTACACCGGGGAGCTGTTTTTT,CASSQGQYTGELFF
.,.,TRBV7-6,TRBJ2-1,TGTGCCAGCAGCCCAGTCCACAATGAGCAGTTCTTC,CASSPVHNEQFF
.,.,TRBV5-1,TRBJ1-2,TGCGCCAGCAGCTTGGATACAGGGATTGGAGGCTACACCTTC,CASSLDTGIGGYTF
TRBD2,.,TRBV14,TRBJ2-1,TGTGCCAGCAGCCGGACTAGCGGATACAATGAGCAGTTCTTC,CASSRTSGYNEQFF
TRBD2,.,TRBV7-6,TRBJ2-1,TGTGCCAGCAGCTTATACGGGCGGGAGGCCGCCTACAATGAGCAGTTCTTC,CASSLYGREAAYNEQFF
.,.,TRBV7-3,TRBJ2-7,TGTGCCAGCAGCCCGACTAGTGACTCCTACGAGCAGTACTTC,CASSPTSDSYEQYF
.,.,TRBV2,TRBJ1-1,TGTGCCAGCAGGGAGGGACGGCTCAACACTGAAGCTTTCTTT,CASREGRLNTEAFF
TRBD1,.,TRBV19,TRBJ2-2,TGTGCCAGTAGGAGACAGGGGGACACCGGGGAGCTGTTTTTT,CASRRQGDTGELFF
.,few,TRBV6-5,TRBJ2-6,TGTGCCAGCAGAATCATGAGATCTGGGGCCAACGTCCTGACTTTC,CASRIMRSGANVLTF
.,.,TRBV19,TRBJ1-5,TGTGCCAGTAGTCCCACAGGGTGGCAAAAAAGCAATCAGCCCCAGCATTTT,CASSPTGWQKSNQPQHF
TRBD2,.,TRBV11-2,TRBJ2-1,TGTGCCAGCAGCTCCATCGACCGACTAGCGGATTATGAGCAGTTCTTC,CASSSIDRLADYEQFF